Listed here is a single T cell receptor (beta chain). Its specificity is not known. The table came from immunoSEQ multiplex PCR; TCRdb's copy has only in-frame clones and leaves some out. This sample has tens of thousands of clones, with almost 90% found just once. This record comes from a study of multiple sclerosis patients with progressive multifocal leukoencephalopathy. Study outcomes and limitations: In most PML patients, TRB repertoires appeared less diverse by entropy.

This sample's time point: about a year of natalizumab therapy. The source is a human donor with multiple sclerosis. Sequenced material: PBMCs, taken from a patient treated with natalizumab.

CDR3 amino acids: CAWSADREETEAFF. The CDR3 coding sequence is TGTGCCTGGAGTGCTGACAGGGAGGAAACTGAAGCTTTCTTT. The chain links TRBV30 to TRBJ1-1; 7 bases fit TRBD1. The trim removed 1 base at V and 5 bases at J, leaving 7 bases unmatched. Germline V CDR1 and CDR2: GTSNPN, SVGIG (reference sequence). This CDR3 comprises 14 residues.